Shown below are 20 T cell receptor beta chains from a single sample sequenced in a study of shared clonotypes between healthy human individuals (dated by TCRdb to the early 2020s). Libraries came from the immunoSEQ multiplex PCR assay. TCRdb provides this immuneACCESS table in a form limited to in-frame rearrangements. Some clones are lacking; in checked studies, under half of them reflect an unresolved V gene, and why the rest are absent is not known. In all, the sample holds some 380,000 clones, and about 96% of those were seen once. 0.32% of the sample comes from the top ten. The sequencing input was memory CD8+ T cells sorted from blood. In the paper's terms, the cell subset or site label means: CD45RO+ cells pooled with CCR7-negative TemRA cells. All receptors derive from a man aged 30-40 years in good health.

This chain uses TRBV27 with TRBJ2-3; no definite D call. The CDR3 totals 13 residues. Between the trimmed V and J ends, which lost 6 bases and 1 base, there was a span of 8 bases. Germline V gives CDR1 MNHEY, CDR2 SMNVEV (reference sequence). CDR3 region: CASRKWGTDTQYF. The CDR3 nucleotides read TGTGCCAGCAGAAAGTGGGGCACAGATACGCAGTATTTT.

The chain couples TRBV7-8 to TRBJ2-1; 11 bases align to TRBD2. Germline V gene lookup returns CDR1 SGHVS and CDR2 FQNEAQ. J was trimmed by 8 bases and V by 1 base; bases with no gene match: 13. The CDR3 extends over 18 amino acids. CDR3 DNA sequence: TGTGCCAGCAGCTTAGTGTTAGCGGGAGGGCAAATAAGGGATGAGCAGTTCTTC. Protein product: CASSLVLAGGQIRDEQFF.

The chain carries TRBV11-2 and TRBJ2-7; the D gene is possibly TRBD2 (5 bases). This CDR3 comprises 12 residues. V was trimmed by 1 base and J by 9 bases, leaving 10 bases between them. Germline values: CDR1 SGHAT, CDR2 FQNNGV. CDR3 in amino acids: CASSLGTLGQYF. The CDR3 bases are TGTGCCAGCAGCTTAGGGACTCTGGGGCAGTACTTC.

The gene calls are TRBV7-9 and TRBJ2-4; TRBD1 is a possible D gene (5 bases). V lost 0 bases to trimming and J lost 5 bases, with 5 bases between them. Per germline, CDR1 SEHNR and CDR2 FQNEAQ (reference sequence). The CDR3 sequence is 13 residues long. Here the CDR3 DNA reads TGTGCCAGCAGCTTAGCAGGGGAAAACATTCAGTACTTC. As protein: CASSLAGENIQYF.

The V gene is TRBV30, the J gene TRBJ2-3; 11 nucleotides match TRBD2. CDR3 length: 15 amino acids. The J segment lost 4 bases and the V segment lost 1 base, leaving 4 bases of the junction unmatched. CDR1 and CDR2 from the germline V gene are GTSNPN and SVGIG (reference sequence). As DNA, the CDR3 is TGTGCCTGGAGTGGGGTAGCGGGAGGGCCAGATACGCAGTATTTT. This sequence encodes CAWSGVAGGPDTQYF. Together with reference TRBV30 and TRBJ2-3, the CDR3 gives the full variable domain: SQTIHQWPATLVQPVGSPLSLECTVEGTSNPNLYWYRQAAGRGLQLLFYSVGIGQISSEVPQNLSASRPQDRQFILSSKKLLLSDSGFYLCAWSGVAGGPDTQYFGPGTRLTVL.

The V gene is TRBV6-5, the J gene TRBJ1-4, with a possible D match to TRBD1 (5 bases). Trimming took 2 bases from V and 10 from J, leaving 14 bases between them. The CDR3 consists of 14 residues. CDR1 is MNHEY and CDR2 is SVGAGI in the germline V gene. The CDR3 sequence: CASSYRGPAGKLFF. The CDR3 nucleotides read TGTGCCAGCAGTTACCGGGGCCCGGCGGGAAAACTGTTTTTT.

This clone was detected only once. Other nucleotide sequences from this sample produce the same CDR3. The genes are TRBV5-1 and TRBJ2-7, with D perhaps TRBD1 or TRBD2 (5 bases each). Trimming shortened V by 0 bases and J by 0 bases, and 7 bases separated the two germline ends. Germline CDR1 and CDR2: SGHRS and YFSETQ. The CDR3 has 14 residues. The CDR3: CASSLGGSSYEQYF. CDR3 nucleotide sequence: TGCGCCAGCAGCTTGGGGGGGTCCTCCTACGAGCAGTACTTC.

This clone showed up just once. This chain links TRBV7-8 with TRBJ2-4, with 11 bases that match TRBD2. The CDR3 has 19 residues. Germline-derived CDR1 and CDR2 are SGHVS and FQNEAQ. The ends lost 1 base at V and 0 bases at J; junction bases unmatched: 8. The CDR3 coding sequence is TGTGCCAGCAGCTTAGTCGGGACTAGCGGAAACCTAGCCAAAAACATTCAGTACTTC. As protein: CASSLVGTSGNLAKNIQYF.

The rearrangement joins TRBV19 to TRBJ1-5, with D perhaps matching TRBD1 (5 bases). Per germline, CDR1 LNHDA and CDR2 SQIVND (reference sequence). V shed 1 base and J shed 7 bases, with 14 bases lying between them. This CDR3 contains 15 residues. In nucleotides, the CDR3 is TGTGCCAGTAGTATAGCTCAGGGAGGAAGCCAGCCCCAGCATTTT. Residues: CASSIAQGGSQPQHF.

The chain employs TRBV15 and TRBJ2-7; the D gene is possibly TRBD1 (5 bases). Germline CDR1 is LNHNV and CDR2 is YYDKDF (reference sequence). Trimming removed 6 bases from V and 6 bases from J, with 15 bases in between. The CDR3 spans 13 residues. The CDR3 reads CATSGQGNGEQYF. CDR3 DNA: TGTGCCACCAGTGGCCAGGGCAATGGCGAGCAGTACTTC.

This rearrangement joins TRBV19 to TRBJ2-3; D might be TRBD2 (5 bases). Trimming removed 1 base from V and 4 bases from J, with 6 bases in between. CDR1 LNHDA and CDR2 SQIVND come from the germline V gene (reference sequence). CDR3 length equals 13 residues. The CDR3 sequence: CASSIGRPDTQYF. The CDR3 DNA is TGTGCCAGTAGTATAGGGAGGCCAGATACGCAGTATTTT.

The chain couples TRBV7-2 to TRBJ2-2; 9 nucleotides line up with TRBD2. Per germline, CDR1 SGHTA and CDR2 FQGNSA. CDR3 length: 15 residues. The V and J ends lost 1 base and 4 bases, in that order; junction bases with no gene match: 1. The CDR3 DNA is TGTGCCAGCAGCTTAGTTAGCGGGAGCACCGGGGAGCTGTTTTTT. It codes for CASSLVSGSTGELFF.

As to this clone: The junction departs from the called germline gene at one end, perhaps through a read error. The gene calls are TRBV5-1 and TRBJ2-7; D remains unclear. The CDR3 is made up of 13 amino acids. CDR1 and CDR2 (germline): SGHRS, YFSETQ. CDR3 DNA: TGCGCCAGCAGCTTAAAAGACTCCTCCCCCCAGTCTTTC. Residues: CASSLKDSSPQSF.

V and J are TRBV4-1 and TRBJ2-7, with a possible D match to TRBD2 (6 bases). This CDR3 is 17 amino acids long. The V gene's germline CDR1 is MGHRA and CDR2 YSYEKL. V was shortened by 3 bases and J by 0 bases, with 18 bases between the two germline ends. DNA for the CDR3: TGCGCCAGCAGCCAGAGGAGTGGAGGGACCAGCTCCTACGAGCAGTACTTC. Translation: CASSQRSGGTSSYEQYF.

This clone showed up just once. The CDR3 sequence is CASSQGRGYSGNTIYF. The CDR3 bases are TGCGCCAGCAGCCAAGGCAGGGGTTACTCTGGAAACACCATATATTTT. The V gene is TRBV4-1, the J gene TRBJ1-3, with D possibly being TRBD1 (6 bases). The CDR3 consists of 16 residues. V was trimmed by 1 base and J by 0 bases, leaving 10 bases between them. Germline V gene lookup returns CDR1 MGHRA and CDR2 YSYEKL.

This chain joins TRBV20-1 and TRBJ1-2; 8 nucleotides align to TRBD1. Germline V gene data show CDR1 as DFQATT and CDR2 as SNEGSKA (reference sequence). The CDR3 is 11 amino acids. V trimming: 6 bases; J trimming: 8 bases; junction bases outside the gene matches: 5. CDR3 nucleotides: TGCAGTGCCGCAGCAGGGGGCGGCTACACCTTC. It is translated as CSAAAGGGYTF.

The sample holds one count of this clone. The chain joins TRBV9 to TRBJ2-7; 7 nucleotides match TRBD1. V shed 3 bases, J shed 1 base, and the junction held 7 bases outside the gene matches. The CDR3 is 15 amino acids. The germline V gene encodes CDR1 SGDLS and CDR2 YYNGEE. CDR3 in DNA: TGTGCCAGCAGCGGCCGTAGGGACAGTTCCTACGAGCAGTACTTC. Translation gives CASSGRRDSSYEQYF. The entire variable domain, with the rest obtained from reference TRBV9 and TRBJ2-7, is as follows: DSGVTQTPKHLITATGQRVTLRCSPRSGDLSVYWYQQSLDQGLQFLIQYYNGEERAKGNILERFSAQQFPDLHSELNLSSLELGDSALYFCASSGRRDSSYEQYFGPGTRLTVT.

The chain couples TRBV30 to TRBJ1-6; no clear D. This CDR3 is 13 amino acids long. Germline CDR1 is GTSNPN and CDR2 is SVGIG (reference sequence). The CDR3 DNA is TGTTCGAAGCCCCAGTCCAATAATTCACCCCTCCACTTT. Translating it yields CSKPQSNNSPLHF.

The rearrangement joins TRBV4-1 to TRBJ2-3, with 13 bases aligning to TRBD2. Germline V gene data show CDR1 as MGHRA and CDR2 as YSYEKL. J lost 3 bases, V lost 3 bases, and 6 bases had no gene match. The CDR3 runs 17 residues. This CDR3 reads CASSHRLAGGETDTQYF. DNA of the CDR3: TGCGCCAGCAGCCACAGACTAGCGGGAGGAGAAACAGATACGCAGTATTTT.

The chain combines TRBV6-1 with TRBJ1-4; unclear D gene. Germline V gives CDR1 MNHNS, CDR2 SASEGT. There are 15 residues in the CDR3. Deletions cut 6 bases from V and 0 bases from J, with 11 bases between. The DNA for the CDR3 is TGTGCCAGCAGCTCGGAGGGTACAACTAATGAAAAACTGTTTTTT. Protein: CASSSEGTTNEKLFF.